This TCR beta chain was found in a study of blood T cell repertoires in COVID-19. As for the study in general: The analysed material was cDNA or gDNA that came from T cells, B-cell-depleted T cells, or PBMCs.

Original processing notes: Reference gene primer amplification yielded estimated nucleated cell counts. Data came from immunoSEQ multiplex PCR; TCRdb stores just in-frame clones and leaves some out. Clonal size and the V and J genes are those of that table, whereas D and trimming came from the DNA. The data show some 290,000 clones, roughly 90% seen once. This clone was found once. This CDR3 is also generated by other DNA sequences in the sample. Seattle-derived patients entered the study during active infection and were followed longitudinally. Germline V gene lookup returns CDR1 GTSNPN and CDR2 SVGIG (reference sequence). The germline V and J ends were trimmed by 0 bases and 7 bases, with 10 bases remaining between them. This CDR3 contains 14 residues.

The sequenced sample consisted of peripheral blood. This receptor was taken from a woman aged 25 to 39 with COVID-19, enrolled during active disease. J is TRBJ1-6 and V is TRBV30; weak D call: TRBD1 (5 bases). CDR3 residues: CAWSVNRGNSPLHF. The CDR3 coding sequence is TGTGCCTGGAGTGTAAATAGGGGAAATTCACCCCTCCACTTT.